The rows below give T cell receptor beta chains drawn from one sample of a study of blood T cells in healthy people across ages. TCRdb re-analysed the 5' RACE reads in MiXCR, keeping a single row per CDR3 protein. The sample yields about 1,500,000 distinct CDR3 sequences, about 28% seen once. The sequenced sample was blood. Every receptor here comes from a woman between 25 and 40 years old in good health. Each CDR3 is given with its conserved first and last residue. A D gene is named only where the DNA matches it firmly. Clone size is stated in some rows and not others, as once, few, many or a class when expanded.

CASRGLTGWDTGELFF	TGTGCCAGCAGGGGCTTGACAGGGTGGGACACCGGGGAGCTGTTTTTT	few	TRBD1	TRBJ2-2	TRBV12-3/TRBV12-4
CASSIVGADAQYF	TGTGCCAGCAGTATTGTAGGAGCAGATGCGCAGTATTTT	-	-	TRBJ2-3	TRBV12-3/TRBV12-4
CSARDNRGTYYNEQFF	TGCAGTGCTAGAGATAATCGGGGGACATATTACAATGAGCAGTTCTTC	-	-	TRBJ2-1	TRBV20-1
CASSSDGQGYSYEQYF	TGTGCCAGCAGCTCGGACGGACAGGGGTACTCCTACGAGCAGTACTTC	-	TRBD1	TRBJ2-7	TRBV7-2
CASSSDGAQETQYF	TGTGCCAGCTCTTCGGACGGAGCGCAAGAGACCCAGTACTTC	few	-	TRBJ2-5	TRBV18
CATNEGQGYEQYF	TGTGCCACCAACGAGGGACAGGGCTACGAGCAGTACTTC	-	TRBD1	TRBJ2-7	TRBV15
CSVVRGSSQVIEQYF	TGCAGCGTTGTACGCGGGAGCTCCCAAGTAATCGAGCAGTACTTC	many	TRBD2	TRBJ2-7	TRBV29-1
CASSPRGAVRSYEQYF	TGTGCCAGCAGTCCTCGTGGGGCGGTGAGGTCCTACGAGCAGTACTTC	many	-	TRBJ2-7	TRBV28
CSARDGKGDTEAFF	TGCAGTGCTAGGGACGGAAAGGGGGACACTGAAGCTTTCTTT	-	-	TRBJ1-1	TRBV20-1
CAISDQGNTQYF	TGTGCCATCAGTGACCAGGGGAATACGCAGTATTTT	few	-	TRBJ2-3	TRBV10-3
CASSLSRAPFYGYTF	TGTGCCAGCAGTTTATCCAGGGCCCCATTCTATGGCTACACCTTC	-	-	TRBJ1-2	TRBV28
CATSDSEQFF	TGTGCCACCAGTGACAGTGAGCAGTTCTTC	-	-	TRBJ2-1	TRBV24-1
CASSPAMSGRLADTQYF	TGTGCCAGCAGTCCCGCCATGAGCGGGAGGTTGGCAGATACGCAGTATTTT	few	TRBD2	TRBJ2-3	TRBV6-6
CSARTGTGGGYGYTF	TGCAGTGCTAGAACCGGGACAGGGGGCGGATATGGCTACACCTTC	-	TRBD1	TRBJ1-2	TRBV20-1
CASSFPEAGEGNEQFF	TGTGCCAGCAGCTTCCCTGAAGCGGGAGAGGGGAATGAGCAGTTCTTC	-	TRBD2	TRBJ2-1	TRBV5-5
CAGSLDVWGNNEQFF	TGTGCCGGCAGCTTAGATGTTTGGGGGAACAATGAGCAGTTCTTC	-	-	TRBJ2-1	TRBV7-2
CASSYELGRPKGENIQYF	TGTGCCAGCAGTTACGAGCTCGGACGCCCGAAGGGGGAAAACATTCAGTACTTC	-	-	TRBJ2-4	TRBV6-2/TRBV6-3
CAGSLPLGAGVRWEQYF	TGCGCCGGCAGCTTGCCCCTCGGGGCGGGAGTAAGGTGGGAGCAGTACTTC	-	TRBD2	TRBJ2-7	TRBV5-1
CSARPWTGNEQYF	TGCAGTGCTAGGCCATGGACAGGGAACGAGCAGTACTTC	many	TRBD1	TRBJ2-7	TRBV20-1
CSARWGRGEQFF	TGCAGTGCTAGATGGGGCAGGGGTGAGCAGTTCTTC	-	-	TRBJ2-1	TRBV20-1
CSLPRETSSYNEQFF	TGCAGCCTCCCCCGGGAGACCAGCTCCTACAATGAGCAGTTCTTC	-	-	TRBJ2-1	TRBV20-1
CASKGASETGSNEQYF	TGTGCCAGCAAAGGGGCTAGCGAGACCGGCTCTAACGAGCAGTACTTC	-	-	TRBJ2-7	TRBV28
CSVETGSTFQETQYF	TGCAGCGTTGAAACAGGGTCAACCTTCCAAGAGACCCAGTACTTC	many	-	TRBJ2-5	TRBV29-1
CSAENRGSGNTIYF	TGCAGTGCCGAGAACAGGGGCTCTGGAAACACCATATATTTT	once	TRBD1	TRBJ1-3	TRBV20-1
CANSQGQGDSNQPQHF	TGTGCCAACAGCCAAGGACAGGGGGATAGCAATCAGCCCCAGCATTTT	-	TRBD1	TRBJ1-5	TRBV5-6
CASSTGLAGAGDTQYF	TGTGCCAGCAGCACGGGACTAGCGGGGGCCGGGGATACGCAGTATTTT	-	TRBD2	TRBJ2-3	TRBV7-6
CASRGLSGARTDTQYF	TGTGCCAGCAGGGGACTATCGGGGGCGCGCACAGATACGCAGTATTTT	-	-	TRBJ2-3	TRBV6-1
CSAGPFGGQQYF	TGCAGCGCCGGGCCTTTTGGAGGACAGCAGTACTTC	many	-	TRBJ2-7	TRBV29-1
CATSRGGRTYGYTF	TGTGCCACCAGCAGAGGGGGACGGACCTATGGCTACACCTTC	few	-	TRBJ1-2	TRBV15
CASRRDTEQFF	TGCGCCAGCAGGAGGGATACTGAGCAGTTCTTC	-	-	TRBJ2-1	TRBV5-1
CSVEASGSTDTQYF	TGCAGCGTTGAAGCTAGCGGGAGCACAGATACGCAGTATTTT	-	TRBD2	TRBJ2-3	TRBV29-1
CASSSPLSYEQYF	TGTGCCAGCAGCTCCCCACTCTCCTACGAGCAGTACTTC	many	-	TRBJ2-7	TRBV11-2
CASSGAVSSYNEQFF	TGTGCCAGCAGCGGAGCGGTTAGCTCCTACAATGAGCAGTTCTTC	-	-	TRBJ2-1	TRBV9
CASSSTDSGANVLTF	TGTGCCAGCAGCTCCACAGATTCTGGGGCCAACGTCCTGACTTTC	many	-	TRBJ2-6	TRBV5-5
CAGRFKTGNSEAFF	TGCGCCGGCCGTTTTAAGACAGGGAATTCTGAAGCTTTCTTT	few	TRBD1	TRBJ1-1	TRBV4-1
CSVERGKTHNEQFF	TGTAGCGTTGAGAGGGGTAAAACCCACAATGAGCAGTTCTTC	once	-	TRBJ2-1	TRBV29-1
CASRVRAGGPGNEQFF	TGCGCCAGCAGGGTGAGAGCCGGGGGGCCGGGCAATGAGCAGTTCTTC	few	-	TRBJ2-1	TRBV5-1
CASSQGDTHEQYF	TGTGCCAGCAGCCAAGGAGACACCCACGAGCAGTACTTC	few	-	TRBJ2-7	TRBV3-1
CASSQRGGRQPQHF	TGTGCCAGCAGCCAGAGGGGGGGGAGACAGCCCCAGCATTTT	-	-	TRBJ1-5	TRBV3-1
CASSQVGSTKFYGYTF	TGTGCCAGCAGCCAAGTGGGCAGCACTAAGTTTTATGGCTACACCTTC	few	-	TRBJ1-2	TRBV4-2
CASNGEDSYEQYF	TGTGCCAGCAACGGGGAGGACTCCTACGAGCAGTACTTC	few	-	TRBJ2-7	TRBV2
CASSFPSSGGLFF	TGTGCCAGCAGTTTCCCTAGCTCCGGGGGGCTGTTTTTT	-	-	TRBJ2-2	TRBV12-3/TRBV12-4
CASRPEWHTGELFF	TGTGCCAGCAGACCCGAGTGGCACACCGGGGAGCTGTTTTTT	-	-	TRBJ2-2	TRBV6-4
CASSSLYGRYYEQYF	TGTGCCAGCAGCTCGCTATACGGACGGTACTACGAGCAGTACTTC	once	-	TRBJ2-7	TRBV7-9
CASSRGASGDTEAFF	TGCGCCAGCAGCCGGGGGGCCTCAGGGGACACTGAAGCTTTCTTT	few	-	TRBJ1-1	TRBV4-1
CSGEKRAEGSYEQYF	TGCAGCGGGGAGAAACGAGCGGAGGGCTCCTACGAGCAGTACTTC	many	-	TRBJ2-7	TRBV29-1
CAGRTSGRTNEQFF	TGTGCCGGCAGGACTAGCGGGAGAACGAATGAGCAGTTCTTC	-	TRBD2	TRBJ2-1	TRBV28